This T cell receptor beta chain was profiled in a study of control samples from healthy donors and cancer patients. Sequencing was performed with immunoSEQ multiplex PCR; in TCRdb, only in-frame clones are kept and a portion is missing. In the table there are 90,000 to 150,000 clones, approximately 89% of which are singletons. Trimming stripped 0 bases from V and 2 bases from J, with 9 bases between. The CDR3 has 15 residues. Germline-derived CDR1 and CDR2 are SGHDT and YYEEEE. The chain uses TRBV5-6 and TRBJ2-1, with D tentatively TRBD2 (5 bases). The sequence was obtained from a young woman in good health. Material for sequencing was blood. The CDR3 sequence: CASSLGRNPYNEQFF. In nucleotides, the CDR3 is TGTGCCAGCAGCTTGGGGAGGAACCCCTACAATGAGCAGTTCTTC.